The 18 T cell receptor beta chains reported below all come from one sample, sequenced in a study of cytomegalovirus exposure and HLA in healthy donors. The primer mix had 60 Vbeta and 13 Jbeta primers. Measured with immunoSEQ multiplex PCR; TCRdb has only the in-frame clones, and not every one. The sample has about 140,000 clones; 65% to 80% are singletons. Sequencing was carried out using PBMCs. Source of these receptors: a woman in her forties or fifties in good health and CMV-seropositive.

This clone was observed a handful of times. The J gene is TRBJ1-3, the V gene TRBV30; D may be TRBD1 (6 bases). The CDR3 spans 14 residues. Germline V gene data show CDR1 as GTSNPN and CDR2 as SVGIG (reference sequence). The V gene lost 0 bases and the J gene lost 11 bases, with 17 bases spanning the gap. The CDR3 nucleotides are TGTGCCTGGAGTGTACTTCGGGGGGCGGGCGCCATATATTTT. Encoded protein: CAWSVLRGAGAIYF.

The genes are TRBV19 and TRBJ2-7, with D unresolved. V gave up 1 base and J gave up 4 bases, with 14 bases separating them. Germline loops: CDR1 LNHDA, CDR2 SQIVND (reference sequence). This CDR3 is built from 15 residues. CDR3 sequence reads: CASSIGHIAGYEQYF. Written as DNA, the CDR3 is TGTGCCAGTAGTATAGGGCATATCGCCGGGTACGAGCAGTACTTC.

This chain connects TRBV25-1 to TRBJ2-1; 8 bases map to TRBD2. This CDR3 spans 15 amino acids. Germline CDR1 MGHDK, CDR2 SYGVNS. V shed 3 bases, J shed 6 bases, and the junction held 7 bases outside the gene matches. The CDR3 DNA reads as TGTGCCAGCAGTGAGCCGCGGGGGGTCATCAATGAGCAGTTCTTC. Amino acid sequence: CASSEPRGVINEQFF.

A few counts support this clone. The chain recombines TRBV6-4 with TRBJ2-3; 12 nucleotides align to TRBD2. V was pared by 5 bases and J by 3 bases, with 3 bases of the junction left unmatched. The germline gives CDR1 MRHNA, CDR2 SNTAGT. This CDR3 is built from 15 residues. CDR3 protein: CASSPTSGGTDTQYF. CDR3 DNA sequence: TGTGCCAGCAGTCCTACTAGCGGGGGGACAGATACGCAGTATTTT.

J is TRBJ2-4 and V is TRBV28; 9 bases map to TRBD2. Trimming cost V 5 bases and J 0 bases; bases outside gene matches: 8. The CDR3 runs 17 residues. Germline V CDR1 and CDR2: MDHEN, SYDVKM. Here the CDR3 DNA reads TGTGCCAGCAGTCCGCGGGGGGGGAGACAAGCCAAAAACATTCAGTACTTC. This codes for CASSPRGGRQAKNIQYF.

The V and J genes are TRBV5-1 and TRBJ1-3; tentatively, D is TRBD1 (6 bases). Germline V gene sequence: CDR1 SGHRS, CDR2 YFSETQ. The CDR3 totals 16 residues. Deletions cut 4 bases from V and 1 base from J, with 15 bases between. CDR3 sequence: CASSPPRGNSGNTIYF. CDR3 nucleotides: TGCGCCAGCAGCCCCCCGAGGGGGAATTCTGGAAACACCATATATTTT.

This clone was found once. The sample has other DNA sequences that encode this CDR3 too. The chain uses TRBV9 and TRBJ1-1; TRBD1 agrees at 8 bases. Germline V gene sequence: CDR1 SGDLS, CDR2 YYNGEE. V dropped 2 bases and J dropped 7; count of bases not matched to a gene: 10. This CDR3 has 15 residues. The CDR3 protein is CASSVRADRESEAFF. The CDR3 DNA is TGTGCCAGCAGCGTGCGAGCGGACAGGGAAAGTGAAGCTTTCTTT.

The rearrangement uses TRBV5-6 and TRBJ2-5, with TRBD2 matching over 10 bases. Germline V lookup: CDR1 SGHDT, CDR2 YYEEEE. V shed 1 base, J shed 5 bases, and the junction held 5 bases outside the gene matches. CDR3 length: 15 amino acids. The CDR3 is CASSLRLAGVETQYF. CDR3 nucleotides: TGTGCCAGCAGCTTGCGGCTAGCGGGGGTGGAGACCCAGTACTTC.

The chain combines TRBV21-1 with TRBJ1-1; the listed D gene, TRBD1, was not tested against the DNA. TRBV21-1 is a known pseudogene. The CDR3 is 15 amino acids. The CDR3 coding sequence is TGTGCCAGCAGCAAGGATAAACAGGGGTGCACTGAAGCTTTCTTT. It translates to CASSKDKQGCTEAFF.

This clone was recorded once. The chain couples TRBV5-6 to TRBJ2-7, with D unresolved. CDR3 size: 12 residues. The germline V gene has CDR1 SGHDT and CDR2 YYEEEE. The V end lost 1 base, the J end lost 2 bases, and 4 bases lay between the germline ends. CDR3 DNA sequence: TGTGCCAGCAGCTTGTCCACCTACGAGCAGTACTTC. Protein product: CASSLSTYEQYF.

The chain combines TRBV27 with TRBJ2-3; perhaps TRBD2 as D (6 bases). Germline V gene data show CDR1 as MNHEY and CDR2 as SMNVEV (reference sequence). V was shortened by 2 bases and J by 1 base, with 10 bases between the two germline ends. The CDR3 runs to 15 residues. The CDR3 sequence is CASSLRGGGTDTQYF. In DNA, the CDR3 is TGTGCCAGCAGTTTAAGGGGCGGGGGCACAGATACGCAGTATTTT.

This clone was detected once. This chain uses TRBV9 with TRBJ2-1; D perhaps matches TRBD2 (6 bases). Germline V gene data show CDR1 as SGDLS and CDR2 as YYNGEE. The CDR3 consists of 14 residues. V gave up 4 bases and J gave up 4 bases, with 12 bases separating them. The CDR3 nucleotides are TGTGCCAGCAGCCTCTACGGGGGATACAATGAGCAGTTCTTC. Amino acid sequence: CASSLYGGYNEQFF.

DNA of the CDR3: TGTGCCAGCAGCCGGGGGGGTAGCGGGTACGAGCAGTACTTC. It specifies CASSRGGSGYEQYF. The genes are TRBV5-4 and TRBJ2-7; the match to TRBD2 covers 8 bases. Trimming cost V 4 bases and J 4 bases; bases outside gene matches: 7. From germline, CDR1 is SGHNT and CDR2 YYREEE (reference sequence). The CDR3 is made up of 14 amino acids.

For the CDR3, the DNA is TGTGCCAGCAGCCCGGCACCTAACTTTGACAGGTCGACGGCCTTGAACACTGAAGCTTTCTTT. It translates to CASSPAPNFDRSTALNTEAFF. V usage is TRBV7-3 and J usage is TRBJ1-1; tentative D call: TRBD1 (6 bases). The germline V gene has CDR1 SGHTA and CDR2 FQGTGA. CDR3 length: 21 amino acids. V was clipped by 5 bases and J by 0 bases, with 31 bases between them.

This chain's CDR3 is CASSVTGVEQYF. CDR3 DNA sequence: TGTGCCAGCAGCGTAACAGGGGTCGAGCAGTACTTC. The chain carries TRBV7-8 and TRBJ2-7, with TRBD1 matching 7 bases. Unmatched junction bases numbered 4, after V lost 5 bases and J lost 6 bases. This CDR3 is built from 12 residues. Per the germline V gene, CDR1 is SGHVS and CDR2 is FQNEAQ.

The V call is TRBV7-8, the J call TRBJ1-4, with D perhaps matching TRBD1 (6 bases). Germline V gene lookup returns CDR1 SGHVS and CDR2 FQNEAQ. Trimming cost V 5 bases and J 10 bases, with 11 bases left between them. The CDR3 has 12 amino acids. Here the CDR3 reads CASSRGSGKLFF. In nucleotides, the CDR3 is TGTGCCAGCAGCAGGGGGAGTGGAAAACTGTTTTTT. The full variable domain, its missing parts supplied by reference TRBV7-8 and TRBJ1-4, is GAGVSQSPRYKVAKRGQDVALRCDPISGHVSLFWYQQALGQGPEFLTYFQNEAQLDKSGLPSDRFFAERPEGSVSTLKIQRTQQEDSAVYLCASSRGSGKLFFGSGTQLSVL.

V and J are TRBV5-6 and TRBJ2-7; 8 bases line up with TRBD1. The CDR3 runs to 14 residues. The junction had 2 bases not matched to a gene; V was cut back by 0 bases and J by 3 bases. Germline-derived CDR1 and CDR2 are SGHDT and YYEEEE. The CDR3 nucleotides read TGTGCCAGCAGCTTGGCACAGGGGGTCTACGAGCAGTACTTC. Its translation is CASSLAQGVYEQYF.

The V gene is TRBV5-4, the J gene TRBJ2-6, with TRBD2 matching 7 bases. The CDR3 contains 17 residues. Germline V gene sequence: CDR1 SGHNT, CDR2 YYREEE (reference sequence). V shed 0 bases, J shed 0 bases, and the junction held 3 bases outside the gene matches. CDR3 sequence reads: CASSLGLAASGANVLTF. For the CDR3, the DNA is TGTGCCAGCAGCTTGGGACTAGCAGCCTCTGGGGCCAACGTCCTGACTTTC.